Sequencing of this T cell receptor (beta chain) was carried out in a study of T cell repertoires and HLA-DP antigens. Study results and limitations: Previously undetected clones averaged around 35% and 51% against the two alleles respectively.

Trimming took off 3 bases at V and 7 bases at J, with 15 bases between the two ends. The CDR3 covers 14 residues. Looked up from germline, CDR1 is MNHEY and CDR2 is SMNVEV (reference sequence). For pre-culture CD4+ samples, the target was 200,000 T cell genomes. Generated by immunoSEQ multiplex PCR, the TCRdb table keeps only in-frame clones and is missing some. Of around 110,000 clones in the sample, 80% to 95% were seen once. Concerning this clone itself: Its antigen is unknown.

The sequence came from a woman in her late teens or twenties in good health and CMV-seronegative. The genes are TRBV27 and TRBJ1-1; weak D call: TRBD1 (6 bases). The sequencing sample was made of CD4+ T cells from PBMCs. The CDR3 bases are TGTGCCAGCAGTTTCGAGAGGACAGCAAATGAAGCTTTCTTT. Protein sequence: CASSFERTANEAFF.